Below are 11 T cell receptor beta chains sequenced from a single sample in a study of cytomegalovirus exposure and HLA in healthy donors. The primer mix had 60 Vbeta and 13 Jbeta primers. The repertoire was sequenced with immunoSEQ multiplex PCR; TCRdb's copy has only in-frame clones and lacks some. The repertoire holds hundreds of thousands of clones, with 75% to 80% as singletons. Sequenced sample: PBMCs. The receptors were sampled from a male donor in good health and CMV-seronegative.

The J gene is TRBJ2-7, the V gene TRBV30; possibly TRBD2 for D (5 bases). The CDR3 is 12 residues long. The V end lost 0 bases, the J end lost 5 bases, and 8 bases lay between the germline ends. Germline CDR1 GTSNPN, CDR2 SVGIG (reference sequence). The CDR3, as DNA: TGTGCCTGGAGTGTAATCGGGGACGAGCAGTACTTC. Translating it yields CAWSVIGDEQYF.

The genes are TRBV7-6 and TRBJ2-2; 8 positions agree with TRBD2. Per germline, CDR1 SGHVS and CDR2 FNYEAQ. After removal of 5 bases from V and 4 bases from J, the junction contained 9 bases not matched to a gene. The length of the CDR3 is 16 residues. The CDR3 loop is CASSAGRGIGTGELFF. CDR3 bases: TGTGCCAGCAGCGCCGGGAGGGGAATAGGCACCGGGGAGCTGTTTTTT.

This clone has only one observation. The chain has TRBV2 and TRBJ1-1, with D unclear. CDR3 length: 12 residues. V was shortened by 6 bases and J by 4 bases, with 9 bases between the two germline ends. Germline V gives CDR1 SNHLY, CDR2 FYNNEI. The DNA of the CDR3 is TGTGCCAGCAGAAAGGAGGGCACTGAAGCTTTCTTT. Translated: CASRKEGTEAFF.

The gene calls are TRBV28 and TRBJ2-1; 9 bases align to TRBD2. Unmatched junction bases numbered 5, after V lost 3 bases and J lost 8 bases. This CDR3 region has 14 residues. The V gene's germline CDR1 is MDHEN and CDR2 SYDVKM. CDR3 in amino acids: CASSFGLAGDEQFF. The DNA for the CDR3 is TGTGCCAGCAGTTTTGGATTAGCGGGAGATGAGCAGTTCTTC.

V usage is TRBV7-8 and J usage is TRBJ2-6, with 8 bases matching TRBD2. The CDR3 has 18 amino acids. V shed 5 bases and J 0 bases; nucleotides not matched to a gene: 9. CDR1 and CDR2 from the germline V gene are SGHVS and FQNEAQ. The CDR3 region is CASSAGGRDHSGANVLTF. CDR3 sequence (DNA): TGTGCCAGCAGCGCGGGGGGAAGGGACCACTCTGGGGCCAACGTCCTGACTTTC.

The chain is built from TRBV6-6 and TRBJ2-6; D ambiguous. Germline CDR1 and CDR2: MNHNY and SVGAGI (reference sequence). Trimming stripped 5 bases from V and 0 bases from J, with 8 bases between. The CDR3 loop spans 15 amino acids. CDR3 coding DNA: TGTGCCAGCAGTGCTCAGTTCTCTGGGGCCAACGTCCTGACTTTC. It yields the protein CASSAQFSGANVLTF.

This chain links TRBV5-1 with TRBJ1-1; weak D call: TRBD1 (6 bases). The CDR3 contains 17 residues. Trimming removed 4 bases from V and 3 bases from J, with 22 bases in between. Germline CDR1 SGHRS, CDR2 YFSETQ. CDR3 nucleotide sequence: TGCGCCAGCAGCAGCGAGGGGCTCTGGACAGTAGACACTGAAGCTTTCTTT. This encodes CASSSEGLWTVDTEAFF.

V gene TRBV6-5 combines with J gene TRBJ2-7; 9 nucleotides align to TRBD1. V was clipped by 5 bases and J by 2 bases; unmatched bases: 7. The CDR3 extends over 15 amino acids. Germline-derived CDR1 and CDR2 are MNHEY and SVGAGI. CDR3 protein: CASSGEQGAPYEQYF. CDR3 nucleotide sequence: TGTGCCAGCAGTGGGGAACAGGGGGCGCCCTACGAGCAGTACTTC.

The chain recombines TRBV30 with TRBJ2-7, with 11 bases lining up with TRBD1. The J segment lost 0 bases and the V segment lost 2 bases, leaving 6 bases of the junction unmatched. Germline V gene lookup returns CDR1 GTSNPN and CDR2 SVGIG (reference sequence). There are 16 residues in the CDR3. The chain's CDR3 is CAWSPLGQGVSYEQYF. In DNA, the CDR3 is TGTGCCTGGAGTCCCTTGGGACAGGGGGTCTCCTACGAGCAGTACTTC.

Concerning this clone itself: A read error may account for a junction end that differs from germline. The chain carries TRBV4-3 and TRBJ2-7, with D possibly TRBD1 on 6 matching bases. The CDR3 contains 14 residues. Germline V gene data show CDR1 as LGHNA and CDR2 as YSLEER. In DNA form, the CDR3 reads TGCGCCAGCAACCAATTACAGGGTACGGGCGAGCAGTACTTC. It translates to CASNQLQGTGEQYF.

V gene TRBV5-1 combines with J gene TRBJ2-7; 12 bases match TRBD2. Germline V gene data show CDR1 as SGHRS and CDR2 as YFSETQ. V gave up 4 bases and J gave up 3 bases; unmatched junction bases: 5. The CDR3 length is 15 residues. Here the CDR3 reads CASSDGLAGNYEQYF. For the CDR3, the DNA is TGCGCCAGCAGCGACGGACTAGCGGGAAACTACGAGCAGTACTTC.